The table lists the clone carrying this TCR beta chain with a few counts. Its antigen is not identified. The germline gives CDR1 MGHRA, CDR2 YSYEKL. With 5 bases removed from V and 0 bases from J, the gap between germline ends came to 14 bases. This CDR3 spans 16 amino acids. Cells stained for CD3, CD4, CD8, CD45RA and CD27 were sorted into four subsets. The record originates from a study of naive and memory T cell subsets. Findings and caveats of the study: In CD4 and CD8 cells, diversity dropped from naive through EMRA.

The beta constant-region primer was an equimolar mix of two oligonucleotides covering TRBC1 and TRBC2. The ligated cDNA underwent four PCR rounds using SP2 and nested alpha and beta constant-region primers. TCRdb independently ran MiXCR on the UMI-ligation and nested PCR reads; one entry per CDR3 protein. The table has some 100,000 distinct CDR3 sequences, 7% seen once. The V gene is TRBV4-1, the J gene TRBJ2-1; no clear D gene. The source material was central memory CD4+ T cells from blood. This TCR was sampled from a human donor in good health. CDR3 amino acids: CASSGRNGSSYNEQFF. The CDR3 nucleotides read TGCGCCAGCAGCGGGCGGAACGGTAGCTCCTACAATGAGCAGTTCTTC.